This T cell receptor beta chain was sequenced for a study of T cell responses to AZD1222 COVID-19 vaccine. Germline CDR1 and CDR2: SGHRS and YFSETQ. Trimming took 5 bases from V and 7 from J; bases not matched to a gene: 9. There are 13 residues in the CDR3. Only in-frame clones appear in the TCRdb table, and some are missing; sequencing was by immunoSEQ multiplex PCR. The table lists some 190,000 clones, approximately 86% of them singletons. The chain is built from TRBV5-1 and TRBJ2-7; 7 positions match TRBD1. The TCR comes from an adult in good health. The sample here was peripheral blood, taken on day 0 of AZD1222 vaccination. The CDR3 DNA follows: TGCGCCAGCAGGGACAGGATAAGTGAAGAGCAGTACTTC. Translation: CASRDRISEEQYF.